The 6 T cell receptor beta chains below were found in one sample sequenced in a study of blood T cells in healthy people across ages (dated by TCRdb to between 2014 and 2017). The library was made by 5' RACE. Sequenced using an Illumina HiSeq 2500. A second PCR of about 6 to 11 cycles was performed with a sample-barcoded 5' primer and a J-beta primer mix. In-frame beta chains were kept once TCRdb had trimmed the public reads at Q25 with fastp and called clones with MiXCR. Rows with a matching CDR3 protein are joined into one entry that keeps the most common DNA and genes. This sample gives 1.6 million or so distinct CDR3 sequences in total; around 36% of them show up just once. Clones ranked in the top ten supply about 11% of the sample. Input material: blood. Source of these receptors: a young woman in good health.

A few counts support this clonotype. The V and J genes are TRBV15 and TRBJ2-1; D remains ambiguous. Trimming cost V 1 base and J 10 bases, with 11 bases left between them. In germline, CDR1 is LNHNV, CDR2 YYDKDF (reference sequence). CDR3 length equals 13 residues. The CDR3 loop is CATSRGAPREQFF. Here the CDR3 DNA reads TGTGCCACCAGCAGAGGAGCCCCCAGGGAGCAGTTCTTC.

This clonotype has more than one count but fewer than ten. V gene TRBV7-2 combines with J gene TRBJ2-3, with 8 bases lining up with TRBD2. Trimming at V came to 5 bases and at J to 1 base, leaving 5 bases not matched to a gene. The CDR3 contains 15 residues. The germline V gene has CDR1 SGHTA and CDR2 FQGNSA. The chain's CDR3 is CASSTYGRGTDTQYF. The CDR3 region has the DNA TGTGCCAGCAGCACGTACGGGAGGGGCACAGATACGCAGTATTTT.

This clonotype was detected many times. This chain links TRBV5-1 with TRBJ1-5; D not certain. V lost 4 bases, J lost 3 bases, and 11 bases lay in between. Per the germline V gene, CDR1 is SGHRS and CDR2 is YFSETQ. The CDR3 runs 14 residues. CDR3 in DNA: TGCGCCAGCAGCCCTGGGTCCTCCAATCAGCCCCAGCATTTT. Translation gives CASSPGSSNQPQHF.

This clonotype appeared a few times. The chain combines TRBV7-2 with TRBJ2-7; 13 bases are shared with TRBD2. V shed 0 bases, J shed 7 bases, and the junction held 15 bases outside the gene matches. Germline V lookup: CDR1 SGHTA, CDR2 FQGNSA. This CDR3 contains 19 residues. CDR3 in amino acids: CASSLASRTGLAGEGEQYF. The DNA for the CDR3 is TGTGCCAGCAGCTTAGCTAGCCGAACTGGACTAGCGGGGGAGGGAGAGCAGTACTTC.

V usage is TRBV20-1 and J usage is TRBJ2-7, with 14 bases matching TRBD2. The ends lost 0 bases at V and 7 bases at J; junction bases unmatched: 11. The CDR3 extends over 17 amino acids. Germline loops: CDR1 DFQATT, CDR2 SNEGSKA (reference sequence). The CDR3 DNA reads TGCAGTGCTAGAGATAGAGGGGGACTAGCGGGAGCCTGGGAGCAGTACTTC. This translates into CSARDRGGLAGAWEQYF.

This clonotype has ten or more counts. The chain combines TRBV7-3 with TRBJ1-2; 8 bases align to TRBD1. Trimming at V came to 5 bases and at J to 3 bases, leaving 2 bases not matched to a gene. Germline-derived CDR1 and CDR2 are SGHTA and FQGTGA. CDR3 length equals 13 residues. CDR3 in amino acids: CASSPTGDYGYTF. In DNA form, the CDR3 reads TGTGCCAGCAGCCCGACAGGGGACTATGGCTACACCTTC.